Following are 24 T cell receptor beta chains from one sample sequenced in a study of regulatory T cells in long-lasting Graves disease. Regarding time point: persistent/refractory GD, antithyroid drugs over 5 years with positive TRAb. The TCR library was made from RNA extracted from PBMCs. iRepertoire HTBI primers and Arm-PCR of CDR3 regions built TCR beta libraries. Via MiXCR, TCRdb re-called the multiplex PCR reads, giving one row per CDR3 protein. The data contain hundreds of thousands of distinct CDR3 sequences, roughly 20% of them singletons. This specimen was peripheral blood mononuclear cells (PBMCs), taken when the disease was refractory, from a patient treated with antithyroid drugs. The receptors derive from a female donor with Graves disease.

The chain uses TRBV6-5 and TRBJ1-5; TRBD1 matches 7 bases. The CDR3 runs to 16 residues. V lost 4 bases to trimming and J lost 4 bases; unmatched junction nucleotides: 10. Germline V gene sequence: CDR1 MNHEY, CDR2 SVGAGI. In DNA, the CDR3 is TGTGCCAGCAGTTCGTCGAACAGGGGAGGGAATCAGCCCCAGCATTTT. It codes for CASSSSNRGGNQPQHF.

This clonotype came up many times. The chain carries TRBV28 and TRBJ2-5, with 7 bases fitting TRBD2. V lost 1 base to trimming and J lost 3 bases; unmatched junction nucleotides: 11. The CDR3 runs 17 residues. CDR1 is MDHEN, CDR2 SYDVKM, per germline. CDR3: CASSLLVGGGGEETQYF. The CDR3 region has the DNA TGTGCCAGCAGTTTATTAGTCGGTGGTGGGGGGGAAGAGACCCAGTACTTC. Drawing the rest from reference TRBV28 and TRBJ2-5, the complete variable domain is DVKVTQSSRYLVKRTGEKVFLECVQDMDHENMFWYRQDPGLGLRLIYFSYDVKMKEKGDIPEGYSVSREKKERFSLILESASTNQTSMYLCASSLLVGGGGEETQYFGPGTRLLVL.

The chain employs TRBV6-2 or TRBV6-3 and TRBJ2-5; possibly TRBD2 for D (6 bases). This CDR3 contains 14 residues. Trimming shortened V by 4 bases and J by 5 bases, and 14 bases separated the two germline ends. Germline-derived CDR1 and CDR2 are MNHEY and SVGEGT. The CDR3: CASSSPGAWETQYF. CDR3 coding DNA: TGTGCCAGCAGTTCTCCGGGAGCTTGGGAGACCCAGTACTTC.

In its sample, this clonotype was seen a few times. The rearrangement joins TRBV5-4 to TRBJ2-1, with TRBD2 matching over 11 bases. The CDR3 extends over 16 amino acids. Germline V gene data show CDR1 as SGHNT and CDR2 as YYREEE (reference sequence). Unmatched junction bases numbered 8, after V lost 0 bases and J lost 9 bases. The CDR3 region is CASSLGGSGRGSEQFF. The CDR3, as DNA: TGTGCCAGCAGCTTGGGCGGTAGCGGGAGGGGGAGTGAGCAGTTCTTC. The full variable domain, completed using reference TRBV5-4 and TRBJ2-1, is ETGVTQSPTHLIKTRGQQVTLRCSSQSGHNTVSWYQQALGQGPQFIFQYYREEENGRGNFPPRFSGLQFPNYSSELNVNALELDDSALYLCASSLGGSGRGSEQFFGPGTRLTVL.

V is TRBV19 and J is TRBJ1-5; D unclear. Germline CDR1 reads LNHDA; CDR2 reads SQIVND (reference sequence). CDR3 size: 12 residues. V was clipped by 6 bases and J by 6 bases, with 9 bases between them. The DNA for the CDR3 is TGTGCCAGTAGAATTAGTGGTCAGCCCCAGCATTTT. Translating gives CASRISGQPQHF.

Only a few counts were recorded for this clonotype. The V call is TRBV7-2, the J call TRBJ2-2; TRBD1 matches at 10 bases. The CDR3 is 16 residues long. CDR1 is SGHTA, CDR2 FQGNSA, per germline. The J segment lost 1 base and the V segment lost 5 bases, leaving 4 bases of the junction unmatched. CDR3 nucleotides: TGTGCCAGCAGCCCGGGGACAGGGGTGAACACCGGGGAGCTGTTTTTT. Amino acid sequence: CASSPGTGVNTGELFF.

DNA for the CDR3: TGTGCCAGCAGCCCAGACCGGACAGGGGTGAGAACCGGGGAGCTGTTTTTT. Its protein is CASSPDRTGVRTGELFF. This chain links TRBV11-2 with TRBJ2-2; the match to TRBD1 covers 9 bases. This CDR3 has 17 residues. Germline V gives CDR1 SGHAT, CDR2 FQNNGV. V trimming: 5 bases; J trimming: 5 bases; junction bases outside the gene matches: 12.

CDR3 bases: TGTGCCAGCAGTCCGGGACAGGGGGCATCGAATGAAAAACTGTTTTTT. This gives the protein CASSPGQGASNEKLFF. The chain couples TRBV28 to TRBJ1-4, with 12 bases fitting TRBD1. The CDR3 length is 16 residues. CDR1 and CDR2 from the germline V gene are MDHEN and SYDVKM. V trimming: 5 bases; J trimming: 5 bases; junction bases outside the gene matches: 6. Combining the CDR3 with reference TRBV28 and TRBJ1-4 gives the whole variable domain DVKVTQSSRYLVKRTGEKVFLECVQDMDHENMFWYRQDPGLGLRLIYFSYDVKMKEKGDIPEGYSVSREKKERFSLILESASTNQTSMYLCASSPGQGASNEKLFFGSGTQLSVL.

The rearrangement uses TRBV29-1 and TRBJ1-1; D remains unclear. The germline CDR1 and CDR2 sequences are SQVTM and ANQGSEA. V dropped 4 bases and J dropped 7 bases, with 7 bases sitting between them. This CDR3 spans 10 amino acids. CDR3 loop: CSVVLIEAFF. In nucleotides, the CDR3 is TGCAGCGTTGTGTTGATTGAAGCTTTCTTT.

The chain carries TRBV7-9 and TRBJ2-7; D ambiguous. V was clipped by 1 base and J by 2 bases, with 9 bases between them. This CDR3 has 14 residues. Germline values: CDR1 SEHNR, CDR2 FQNEAQ (reference sequence). The chain's CDR3 is CASSLDGYPYEQYF. The CDR3 bases are TGTGCCAGCAGCTTAGACGGTTACCCCTACGAGCAGTACTTC.

This clonotype was counted many times. V usage is TRBV5-1 and J usage is TRBJ1-1; D is uncertain. CDR1 SGHRS and CDR2 YFSETQ come from the germline V gene. Trimming left V 4 bases short and J 0 bases short, with 7 bases between. The CDR3 has 13 amino acids. Here the CDR3 DNA reads TGCGCCAGCAGCACAGCTATGAACACTGAAGCTTTCTTT. Translation: CASSTAMNTEAFF.

This clonotype was picked up a small number of times. The J gene is TRBJ1-1, the V gene TRBV6-2 or TRBV6-3; D might be TRBD1 (6 bases). The germline CDR1 and CDR2 sequences are MNHEY and SVGEGT. The CDR3 length is 14 residues. The ends were cut back, 2 bases at V and 1 base at J, with 8 bases in the middle. CDR3 nucleotide sequence: TGTGCCAGCAGTTACACGACAGGGAACACTGAAGCTTTCTTT. Translating it yields CASSYTTGNTEAFF.

V usage is TRBV7-2 and J usage is TRBJ2-7; TRBD2 matches 11 bases. This CDR3 has 14 residues. Germline assignment: CDR1 SGHTA and CDR2 FQGNSA. V trimming: 7 bases; J trimming: 1 base; junction bases outside the gene matches: 3. The CDR3 spells CASNRLAGSYEQYF. In nucleotides, the CDR3 is TGTGCCAGCAACCGACTAGCGGGATCCTACGAGCAGTACTTC.

The chain has TRBV7-6 and TRBJ2-1, with 10 bases aligning to TRBD2. The germline gives CDR1 SGHVS, CDR2 FNYEAQ. The CDR3 consists of 15 residues. The trim removed 5 bases at V and 6 bases at J, leaving 7 bases unmatched. As DNA, the CDR3 is TGTGCCAGCAGCCGCGAGAGGACTAGCGGCAATGAGCAGTTCTTC. It translates to CASSRERTSGNEQFF.

This clonotype came up a few times. The chain joins TRBV5-6 to TRBJ2-5, with 7 bases that match TRBD2. Germline loops: CDR1 SGHDT, CDR2 YYEEEE. V trimming: 4 bases; J trimming: 0 bases; junction bases outside the gene matches: 6. This CDR3 comprises 15 residues. The CDR3 nucleotides read TGTGCCAGCAGCCCGGCGGGAGAGTACCAAGAGACCCAGTACTTC. It codes for CASSPAGEYQETQYF. Full variable domain (remainder filled in from reference TRBV5-6 and TRBJ2-5): DAGVTQSPTHLIKTRGQQVTLRCSPKSGHDTVSWYQQALGQGPQFIFQYYEEEERQRGNFPDRFSGHQFPNYSSELNVNALLLGDSALYLCASSPAGEYQETQYFGPGTRLLVL.

The chain joins TRBV29-1 to TRBJ2-1; 9 positions match TRBD1. The CDR3 is made up of 16 amino acids. V lost 5 bases, J lost 0 bases, and 8 bases stayed unmatched. Germline loops: CDR1 SQVTM, CDR2 ANQGSEA. Here the CDR3 reads CSVCPGTGSSYNEQFF. The CDR3 nucleotides read TGCAGCGTTTGTCCCGGGACAGGGAGCTCCTACAATGAGCAGTTCTTC.

This chain connects TRBV7-2 to TRBJ1-1, with D perhaps matching TRBD1 (5 bases). The CDR3 sequence is 14 residues long. V lost 4 bases and J lost 2, with 11 bases in between. Germline V lookup: CDR1 SGHTA, CDR2 FQGNSA. This CDR3 is CASSWGDRNTEAFF. CDR3 coding DNA: TGTGCCAGCAGCTGGGGTGACAGAAACACTGAAGCTTTCTTT.

The chain joins TRBV20-1 to TRBJ2-7, with D possibly being TRBD2 (5 bases). Germline assignment: CDR1 DFQATT and CDR2 SNEGSKA (reference sequence). V was cut by 0 bases and J by 0 bases, with 9 bases left in between. The CDR3 sequence is 14 residues long. This CDR3 is CSARDARVSYEQYF. CDR3 nucleotide sequence: TGCAGTGCTAGAGATGCGCGGGTCTCCTACGAGCAGTACTTC.

This clonotype occurred many times. The chain joins TRBV3-1 to TRBJ2-7, with 8 bases identical to TRBD2. Per the germline V gene, CDR1 is LGHDT and CDR2 is YNNKEL (reference sequence). The junction had 3 bases not matched to a gene; V was cut back by 1 base and J by 7 bases. This CDR3 is built from 13 residues. The CDR3 DNA sequence: TGTGCCAGCAGCCAAGTCGCGGGAGGTGAGCAGTACTTC. The encoded protein is CASSQVAGGEQYF.

The chain has TRBV6-1 and TRBJ2-2, with D perhaps given as TRBD1 or TRBD2 (5 bases each). Germline assignment: CDR1 MNHNS and CDR2 SASEGT. This CDR3 contains 14 residues. V gave up 7 bases and J gave up 4 bases, with 13 bases separating them. CDR3 amino acids: CASTEGQTTGELFF. The CDR3 DNA follows: TGTGCCAGCACAGAGGGGCAGACCACCGGGGAGCTGTTTTTT.

This clonotype occurred many times. CDR3 protein: CASKRNREQYF. The DNA of the CDR3 is TGTGCCAGCAAAAGGAACCGTGAGCAGTACTTC. The V call is TRBV2, the J call TRBJ2-7; no reliable D call. The germline CDR1 and CDR2 sequences are SNHLY and FYNNEI. V shed 7 bases and J shed 7 bases, with 11 bases lying between them. This CDR3 region has 11 residues.

The rearrangement links TRBV28 to TRBJ1-4; no firm D call. Germline V gene sequence: CDR1 MDHEN, CDR2 SYDVKM. There are 11 residues in the CDR3. V was trimmed by 3 bases and J by 6 bases, leaving 2 bases between them. The CDR3 is CASSFHEKLFF. The CDR3 DNA reads TGTGCCAGCAGTTTCCATGAAAAACTGTTTTTT. The entire variable domain, with the rest obtained from reference TRBV28 and TRBJ1-4, is as follows: DVKVTQSSRYLVKRTGEKVFLECVQDMDHENMFWYRQDPGLGLRLIYFSYDVKMKEKGDIPEGYSVSREKKERFSLILESASTNQTSMYLCASSFHEKLFFGSGTQLSVL.

This clonotype has a count of ten or more. CDR3 in DNA: TGTGCCAGCACTCTGGGGAGGGCTGGCTACACCTTC. Amino acid sequence: CASTLGRAGYTF. The chain couples TRBV28 to TRBJ1-2; D call uncertain. The germline CDR1 and CDR2 sequences are MDHEN and SYDVKM. Trimming stripped 7 bases from V and 7 bases from J, with 13 bases between. The CDR3 runs to 12 residues.

The chain recombines TRBV29-1 with TRBJ2-7; D is possibly TRBD2 (6 bases). CDR3 length: 14 residues. Germline CDR1 reads SQVTM; CDR2 reads ANQGSEA. V was pared by 5 bases and J by 0 bases, with 14 bases between. CDR3 amino acids: CSVSSGPSSYEQYF. The CDR3 DNA is TGCAGCGTTTCCAGCGGGCCCAGCTCCTACGAGCAGTACTTC.